The 8 T cell receptor beta chains below were found in one sample sequenced in a study of CD8 T cells in Susac syndrome (dated by TCRdb to between 2018 and 2020). The method behind the library was the immunoSEQ multiplex PCR assay. RNA was extracted with the RNeasy kit and about 0.5 to 1 ug was reverse transcribed using random hexamers. TCRdb applied fastp at Q25 and MiXCR to the public reads, then kept only in-frame beta chains. Rows with a matching CDR3 protein are joined into one entry that keeps the most common DNA and genes. Present in this sample are a few hundred thousand distinct CDR3 sequences, about 94% of which were seen just once. 0.15% to 0.2% of the sample is in the top ten clones. Sequenced material: CD4+ T cells from PBMCs. The origin of the receptors is a human donor with Susac syndrome.

This clonotype was seen just once. This chain links TRBV11-3 with TRBJ1-1; 7 bases align to TRBD1. CDR1 is SGHNT, CDR2 YENEEA, per germline. The V segment lost 4 bases and the J segment 7 bases; nucleotides outside the gene matches: 9. The CDR3 has 14 residues. DNA for the CDR3: TGTGCCAGCAGCTACCAACCGGGACAGTTTGAAGCTTTCTTT. Its protein product is CASSYQPGQFEAFF. The variable domain in full, completed from reference TRBV11-3 and TRBJ1-1, reads EAGVVQSPRYKIIEKKQPVAFWCNPISGHNTLYWYLQNLGQGPELLIRYENEEAVDDSQLPKDRFSAERLKGVDSTLKIQPAELGDSAVYLCASSYQPGQFEAFFGQGTRLTVV.

This chain uses TRBV28 with TRBJ1-6; D perhaps matches TRBD1 (5 bases). Germline CDR1 and CDR2: MDHEN and SYDVKM. Trimming cost V 6 bases and J 4 bases, with 7 bases left between them. The CDR3 sequence is 13 residues long. In DNA form, the CDR3 reads TGTGCCAGCAGGGGGGGTTATAATTCACCCCTCCACTTT. Its translation: CASRGGYNSPLHF.

This CDR3 reads CASSLPENEQYF. The CDR3 DNA reads as TGTGCCAGCAGCTTACCCGAGAACGAGCAGTACTTC. This chain links TRBV7-2 with TRBJ2-7; D ambiguous. The V gene's germline CDR1 is SGHTA and CDR2 FQGNSA. The V end lost 2 bases, the J end lost 5 bases, and 7 bases lay between the germline ends. The CDR3 length is 12 residues.

This chain connects TRBV3-1 to TRBJ2-1; 7 bases are a match to TRBD2. The CDR3 has 17 residues. Germline V gene lookup returns CDR1 LGHDT and CDR2 YNNKEL (reference sequence). The trim removed 0 bases at V and 9 bases at J, leaving 14 bases unmatched. CDR3 loop: CASSQDIRRGTRGEQFF. The CDR3 coding sequence is TGTGCCAGCAGCCAAGATATTAGGCGGGGGACCCGGGGTGAGCAGTTCTTC.

The rearrangement links TRBV6-2 or TRBV6-3 to TRBJ2-5; maybe TRBD2 (5 bases). V shed 6 bases and J shed 5 bases, with 13 bases lying between them. The germline V gene encodes CDR1 MNHEY and CDR2 SVGEGT. CDR3 size: 13 residues. DNA of the CDR3: TGTGCCAGCAGCCGCGGACTCCTGGAGACCCAGTACTTC. Translating it yields CASSRGLLETQYF.

The chain uses TRBV20-1 and TRBJ2-3; D is uncertain. The V end lost 4 bases, the J end lost 0 bases, and 14 bases lay between the germline ends. Looked up from germline, CDR1 is DFQATT and CDR2 is SNEGSKA (reference sequence). This CDR3 comprises 15 residues. The CDR3: CSATQPGMSTDTQYF. DNA for the CDR3: TGCAGTGCTACTCAGCCCGGCATGAGCACAGATACGCAGTATTTT.

The rearrangement links TRBV7-9 to TRBJ2-7, with 8 bases lining up with TRBD1. Germline trimming cut 1 base from V and 5 bases from J; bases unmatched to any gene: 7. The CDR3 spans 15 residues. Germline CDR1 and CDR2: SEHNR and FQNEAQ (reference sequence). The CDR3 nucleotides are TGTGCCAGCAGCTTAGGACAGGGGTTCAGGGACGAGCAGTACTTC. Protein sequence: CASSLGQGFRDEQYF.

The chain carries TRBV2 and TRBJ1-1, with 10 bases identical to TRBD1. This CDR3 comprises 13 residues. Germline assignment: CDR1 SNHLY and CDR2 FYNNEI. The V and J ends lost 7 bases and 3 bases, in that order; junction bases with no gene match: 2. Written as DNA, the CDR3 is TGTGCCAGCAAGGGGACAGGGGACACTGAAGCTTTCTTT. Its protein product is CASKGTGDTEAFF.